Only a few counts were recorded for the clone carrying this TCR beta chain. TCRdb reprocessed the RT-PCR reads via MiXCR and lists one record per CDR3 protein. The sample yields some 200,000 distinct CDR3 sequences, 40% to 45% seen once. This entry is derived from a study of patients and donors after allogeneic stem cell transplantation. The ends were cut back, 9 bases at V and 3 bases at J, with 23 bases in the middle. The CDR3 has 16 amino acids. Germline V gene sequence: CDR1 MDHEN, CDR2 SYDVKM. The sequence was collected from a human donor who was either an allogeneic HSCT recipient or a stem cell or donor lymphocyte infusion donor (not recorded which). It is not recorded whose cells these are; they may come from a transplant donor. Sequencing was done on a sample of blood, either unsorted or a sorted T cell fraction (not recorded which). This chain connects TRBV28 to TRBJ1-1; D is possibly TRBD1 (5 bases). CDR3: CASSHHLRDFDTEAFF. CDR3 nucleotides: TGTGCCAGTAGTCACCACCTCAGGGATTTCGACACTGAAGCTTTCTTT.